This is a list of T cell receptor beta chains from one sample in a study of beta chain features in type 1 diabetes. TCRdb's copy holds only in-frame clones and misses some; the assay was immunoSEQ multiplex PCR. Of 150,000 to 200,000 clones in the sample, approximately 8% were seen once. Sequencing was performed on central memory CD4+ T cells from blood. These receptors originate from a woman in her thirties or forties with type 1 diabetes. The CDR3 runs from the conserved cysteine through the conserved F or W. D genes are given only for firm matches. The size of a clone is reported for some rows only, either as once, few or many, or as a class for expanded clones.

v_call	j_call	d_call	clone_size	cdr3_nt	cdr3_aa
TRBV2	TRBJ2-3	.	.	TGTGCCAGCAGCCTACAGGGACCGTTCACAGATACGCAGTATTTT	CASSLQGPFTDTQYF
TRBV7-6	TRBJ2-1	.	.	TGTGCCAGCAGCTTAGAGCGCAATGAGCAGTTCTTC	CASSLERNEQFF
TRBV4-3	TRBJ1-1	.	many	TGCGCCAGCAGCCAAGATCGGGTTACCCAAGCTTTCTTT	CASSQDRVTQAFF
TRBV11-2	TRBJ2-7	TRBD1	few	TGTGCCAGCAGCCTAGAGAGGGACAGTACCTCGCTCCACTACGAGCAGTACTTC	CASSLERDSTSLHYEQYF
TRBV4-3	TRBJ2-7	.	.	TGCGCCAGCAGCCAAGGGCCCCCCGAGGACTACGAGCAGTACTTC	CASSQGPPEDYEQYF
TRBV29-1	TRBJ2-6	.	few	TGCAGCGTTGAAGAATCCGGGAGCTCTGGGGCCAACGTCCTGACTTTC	CSVEESGSSGANVLTF
TRBV28	TRBJ1-2	TRBD1	.	TGTGCCAGCAGTTCCCCGGGACAGAGTTTCTATGGCTACACCTTC	CASSSPGQSFYGYTF
TRBV28	TRBJ1-2	.	few	TGTGCCAGCAGTTTAGCCCCAGGGATTTATGGCTACACCTTC	CASSLAPGIYGYTF
TRBV11-1	TRBJ1-2	.	few	TGTGCCAGCAGCTACAGGGAAGATGGTGGCTACACCTTC	CASSYREDGGYTF
TRBV18	TRBJ2-1	.	.	TGTGCCAGCTCACCATACGACAGCTCCTACAATGAGCAGTTCTTC	CASSPYDSSYNEQFF
TRBV7-2	TRBJ2-7	.	many	TGTGCCAGCAGCCTACCTATGACGGGCGAGCAGTACTTC	CASSLPMTGEQYF
TRBV5-4	TRBJ1-2	.	few	TGTGCCAGCAGCTTGAGGGGTGGCAGGGGCTACACCTTC	CASSLRGGRGYTF
TRBV2	TRBJ1-4	.	few	TGTGCCAGCAAGAACAGGGACAAACTGTTTTTT	CASKNRDKLFF
TRBV19	TRBJ2-5	TRBD2	few	TGTGCCAGTAGTATCCGGACTAGCTTCCAAGAGACCCAGTACTTC	CASSIRTSFQETQYF
TRBV7-2	TRBJ1-6	TRBD1	.	TGTGCCAGCAGGCCGGACAGGGGATATTCACCCCTCCACTTT	CASRPDRGYSPLHF
TRBV4-3	TRBJ1-1	.	.	TGCGCCAGCAGCCAAGATCCCCTCCGGAACACTGAAGCTTTCTTT	CASSQDPLRNTEAFF
TRBV18	TRBJ2-2	TRBD1	few	TGTGCCAGCGACCGGACAGGGGAGGCCGGGGAGCTGTTTTTT	CASDRTGEAGELFF
TRBV7-2	TRBJ2-5	.	few	TGTGCCAGCAGCTCCGGGACACTGTACCAAGAGACCCAGTACTTC	CASSSGTLYQETQYF
TRBV5-1	TRBJ1-5	TRBD1	.	TGCGCCAGCAGCACAGGGGGGGACAATCAGCCCCAGCATTTT	CASSTGGDNQPQHF
TRBV28	TRBJ2-7	TRBD1	few	TGTGCCAGCAGTTCGAATGACAGGGACGACGAGCAGTACTTC	CASSSNDRDDEQYF
TRBV5-1	TRBJ2-1	TRBD2	few	TGCGCCAGCTCAACTAGCGGGAGCTCCTACAATGAGCAGTTCTTC	CASSTSGSSYNEQFF
TRBV5-4	TRBJ2-1	.	few	TGTGCCAGCAGCTTGGCCAAGGGAGGGGGCTACAATGAGCAGTTCTTC	CASSLAKGGGYNEQFF
TRBV4-2	TRBJ2-3	TRBD2	few	TGTGCCAGCAGCTTCACGACGGGAGGGCCTGCAGATACGCAGTATTTT	CASSFTTGGPADTQYF
TRBV9	TRBJ2-2	.	few	TGTGCCAGCAGCGCGCGCGGGCTCAGCACCCCCGGGGAGCTGTTTTTT	CASSARGLSTPGELFF